Each of the 4 T cell receptor beta chains below was sequenced from the same sample in a study of cytomegalovirus exposure and HLA in healthy donors. PCR involved 60 Vbeta and 13 Jbeta primers. The protocol was immunoSEQ multiplex PCR, while the TCRdb copy is restricted to in-frame clones and leaves out a portion. The table shows some 140,000 clones, with roughly four fifths occurring only once. The sequenced sample consisted of PBMCs. All receptors come from a female donor in good health and CMV-seropositive.

CDR3: CASSQDRKETGGSQHF. The CDR3, as DNA: TGTGCCAGCAGCCAAGACAGGAAGGAGACAGGGGGGTCGCAGCATTTT. The chain combines TRBV4-2 with TRBJ1-5; 9 nucleotides match TRBD1. The CDR3 contains 16 residues. Germline V gene data show CDR1 as LGHNA and CDR2 as YNFKEQ. With 0 bases clipped from V and 13 bases from J, the junction kept 13 bases outside the gene matches.

This chain links TRBV7-9 with TRBJ2-7; 9 bases fit TRBD1. Germline assignment: CDR1 SEHNR and CDR2 FQNEAQ (reference sequence). The CDR3 has 15 amino acids. The ends lost 4 bases at V and 0 bases at J; junction bases unmatched: 4. The CDR3 is CASSSDRGSSYEQYF. The CDR3 DNA reads TGTGCCAGCAGCTCCGACAGGGGGAGCTCCTACGAGCAGTACTTC.

The rearrangement uses TRBV18 and TRBJ2-2; D is possibly TRBD2 (6 bases). Germline V lookup: CDR1 KGHSH, CDR2 LQKENI. The CDR3 runs to 14 residues. V dropped 1 base and J dropped 3 bases, with 6 bases sitting between them. The CDR3 sequence is CASSPRGDTGELFF. In DNA, the CDR3 is TGTGCCAGCTCACCACGGGGGGACACCGGGGAGCTGTTTTTT.

The chain recombines TRBV29-1 with TRBJ1-2; D possibly corresponds to TRBD1 (6 bases). The germline V and J ends were trimmed by 6 bases and 7 bases, with 18 bases remaining between them. The CDR3 totals 13 residues. Germline V gene lookup returns CDR1 SQVTM and CDR2 ANQGSEA. CDR3 residues: CSVADSILPGYTF. CDR3 sequence (DNA): TGCAGCGTCGCGGACAGTATCCTTCCTGGCTACACCTTC.